This entry is about one TCR beta chain. PCR amplification relied on 60 Vbeta primers (plus 13 Jbeta primers). Sequenced by immunoSEQ multiplex PCR; TCRdb stores in-frame clones only, minus some. The sample yields about 98,000 clones, 60% to 85% seen once. V lost 6 bases, J lost 0 bases, and 5 bases lay in between. CDR1 is LGHNA and CDR2 is YSLEER in the germline V gene. CDR3 length: 13 residues. The data derive from a study of cytomegalovirus exposure and HLA in healthy donors. The rearrangement joins TRBV4-3 to TRBJ2-2; D remains unclear. The sequenced sample was PBMCs. The receptor comes from a man between 60 and 75 years old in good health and CMV-seropositive. CDR3 in DNA: TGCGCCAGCAGTGAGCCGAACACCGGGGAGCTGTTTTTT. It yields the protein CASSEPNTGELFF.